This T cell receptor (beta chain) was captured in a study of T cell responses to AZD1222 COVID-19 vaccine. Study as a whole: Pooling of second doses given at about 4 or about 12 weeks was done.

In regard to this clone: Antigen specificity is unknown.

The CDR3 is 15 amino acids. The V and J ends lost 2 bases and 5 bases, in that order; junction bases with no gene match: 4. Per the germline V gene, CDR1 is SGHTS and CDR2 is YDEGEE. The method was immunoSEQ multiplex PCR; TCRdb's version includes in-frame clones alone and lacks a portion of them. Here the sample spans tens of thousands of clones, over 75% being singletons. Notes on the study in general: With two AZD1222 doses given, Spike-specific TCR breadth and depth both rose. Just five or six AZD1222 recipients tested seropositive at baseline. Samples come after the peak T cell response, not at day 14.

The clonotype was recovered from an adult in good health. Specimen: peripheral blood, collected on day 0 of AZD1222 vaccination. The chain links TRBV5-8 to TRBJ1-5; 10 positions match TRBD1. The CDR3: CASSLGTGVYQPQHF. Here the CDR3 DNA reads TGTGCCAGCAGCTTAGGGACAGGGGTTTATCAGCCCCAGCATTTT.